The T cell receptor (beta chain) described here comes from a study of shared clonotypes between healthy human individuals. Produced via immunoSEQ multiplex PCR; TCRdb's table is partial and in-frame only. The table has 2 million to 3 million clones, around nine tenths seen once; the top ten hold around 0.14%. In germline, CDR1 is SNHLY, CDR2 FYNNEI. The CDR3 covers 15 residues. The V gene end was trimmed by 7 bases and the J gene end by 3 bases; junction bases not matched to a gene: 6. Study donors comprised healthy, HIV-negative adults devoid of recent acute infection or vaccination. The sequence was collected from a man between 18 and 29 years old in good health. The chain couples TRBV2 to TRBJ2-2; 9 bases are shared with TRBD1. Sequenced input: naive CD4+ T cells sorted from blood. Subset defined: CD45RA+ positively selected. The CDR3 protein is CASTQDRGDTGELFF. In nucleotides, the CDR3 is TGTGCCAGCACCCAAGACAGGGGGGACACCGGGGAGCTGTTTTTT. The entire variable domain, with the rest obtained from reference TRBV2 and TRBJ2-2, is as follows: EPEVTQTPSHQVTQMGQEVILRCVPISNHLYFYWYRQILGQKVEFLVSFYNNEISEKSEIFDDQFSVERPDGSNFTLKIRSTKLEDSAMYFCASTQDRGDTGELFFGEGSRLTVL.